The entry below gives a single T cell receptor beta chain sequence along with its context. Its antigen is currently not known. Base quality data are lacking; no much larger clone is found one base away. The data are from a study of somatic mutations in cytotoxic T cells in rheumatoid arthritis (TCRdb year 2017). Describing the broader study: Peripheral blood (approximately 32 ml EDTA) was collected from patients immediately after diagnosis and before any treatment began. After diagnosis, follow-up samples were obtained while patients were on immunosuppressive therapy such as methotrexate, hydroxychloroquine and sulfasalazine. A FACSAria II or Sony SH800 was used to flow-sort some V beta antibody-stained T-cell populations at nearly 100% purity, and TCRB sequencing was also done on sorted V beta1+ cells. In newly diagnosed rheumatoid arthritis without treatment, the study examined if expanded CD8+ T-cell clones harbor somatic mutations, relying on TCRB deep sequencing to characterize clonality. TCRB deep sequencing covered 65 patients with rheumatoid arthritis along with 15 to 25 healthy controls. Median age was essentially the same in the patient group and the control group. Overall study results and their limits: In about an eighth of the roughly 60 patients the largest CD8+ clone exceeded 20% of CD8+ cells, and several identical CD8+ TCRB sequences were shared between blood and synovial fluid. The slight TRBV07 underrepresentation in patients was not adjusted for multiple comparisons. An increase of CD8+ clonality with age was seen in patients (Spearman r ≈ 0.49) but not in healthy controls. There was no significant difference in CD8+ T-cell clonality between rheumatoid arthritis patients and age-matched healthy controls. The expanded CD8+ clones had unknown antigen targets, and not appearing in virus-specific databases did not rule out that they were virus-specific.

From the cysteine up to the phenylalanine, the CDR3 has a length of 15 residues. Of the read, only the CDR3 DNA is kept; its 45 bases are in frame from base 1. V and J are truncated by 1 base and 2 bases respectively, leaving an intervening sequence of 10 bases. CDR1 and CDR2 are read off the germline V gene as SGDLS and YYNGEE. The immunoSEQ assay was applied to genomic DNA for TCRB CDR3 sequencing. Per the original workflow: Published virus-specific TCRB sequences were compared with patient CD8+ clones larger than 1%, and only a few matches were found. Only productive TCRB rearrangements were included in the analyses. Clonality was expressed as a Shannon entropy-based productive clonality index, with each clone defined by a unique TCRB CDR3 sequence. To calculate repertoire overlap between two samples, the template counts of each clone were considered relative to each sample's total templates. V-gene usage from TCRB sequencing and V-gene usage measured by flow cytometry were correlated (Spearman r of approximately 0.66). TCRdb stores this immuneACCESS table with in-frame sequences only. Part of the clones is absent; in the studies checked, under half of the shortfall reflects unresolved V genes, and no reason is known for the rest. V, J and clone size are those of that table, while D and trimming were read from the DNA. Counted in this sample were some 6,700 clones; 77% of them appeared once. 30% of the sample lies in the top ten.

On an AutoMACS, CD4+ and CD8+ cells were isolated via positive magnetic bead selection, and their purity was verified by flow cytometry. After a first flow cytometry screen using a TCR V beta antibody panel, clonal expansions were characterized through TCRB deep sequencing of sorted CD8+ fractions. Ficoll-Paque PLUS density gradient separation was used to isolate peripheral blood mononuclear cells. DNA from CD4-enriched, CD8-enriched or PBMC samples was extracted using Nucleospin Tissue or Tissue XS kits and then quantified on a Qubit 2.0 fluorometer. The receptor comes from a woman in her 70s with rheumatoid arthritis. The rearrangement combines TRBV9 with TRBJ2-1, and perhaps TRBD1 as D gene, on 5 matching bases. The sample consisted of CD8+ T cells sorted from blood, taken at a follow-up visit. The CDR3 in this case is CASSVSGSAYNEQFF. Here is the DNA: TGTGCCAGCAGCGTATCAGGGTCAGCCTACAATGAGCAGTTCTTC.